The T cell receptor beta chain described here comes from a study of vaccination and CD4 T cells after COVID-19. Study as a whole: Convalescent donors totaled six males and four females, including two who were Hispanic.

This sample's treatment: approximately nine-day PBMC culture with coronavirus spike peptide pools or control peptides (ViraFEST assay). ViraFEST used peptide pools to expand antigen-specific T cells before TCR sequencing. As to this clonotype: Its specificity is not known.

An Oncomine TCR Beta short-read assay was used to sequence the DNA from cultured CD4+ T cells. TCRdb re-called the PCR reads with MiXCR, one entry per CDR3 protein. The table has under 20,000 distinct CDR3 sequences, around 50% seen once. There are 15 residues in the CDR3. The germline gives CDR1 DFQATT, CDR2 SNEGSKA (reference sequence). V was trimmed by 5 bases and J by 1 base, leaving 17 bases between them. The specimen sequenced was CD4+ T cells from blood, cultured in vitro. This sequence joins TRBV20-1 and TRBJ1-1; D may be TRBD1 (5 bases). The TCR originated in a human donor who had recovered from COVID-19. The DNA for the CDR3 is TGCAGTGCTGCTGAACCGGGACGATCGAACACTGAAGCTTTCTTT. Translating it yields CSAAEPGRSNTEAFF.